This TCR beta chain was observed in a study of Tregs in tolerant kidney transplant recipients. Study-level points and caveats: Tregs expanded with activated donor B cells seemed most donor-specific. The small number of patients limits these findings pending further validation.

Unstimulated regulatory T cells (CD4+CD25+CD127-), CD4+CD25- non-regulatory cells, CD4 and CD8 cells were FACS-sorted from thawed PBMCs. The method was immunoSEQ multiplex PCR; TCRdb's version includes in-frame clones alone and lacks a portion of them. The table records about 240,000 clones, about 80% of them present only once. Worth noting for this clone: Its antigen is still unknown.

Germline loops: CDR1 SEHNR, CDR2 FQNEAQ (reference sequence). The CDR3 consists of 13 residues. V lost 7 bases and J lost 0, with 9 bases in between. The specimen sequenced was CD4+ T cells from blood. The sequence came from a human donor in good health. The chain employs TRBV7-9 and TRBJ1-1; D remains ambiguous. The CDR3 spells CASTSGVNTEAFF. The CDR3 coding sequence is TGTGCCAGCACCTCGGGAGTGAACACTGAAGCTTTCTTT. The full variable domain, in which reference TRBV7-9 and TRBJ1-1 provide the parts outside the CDR3, is DTGVSQNPRHKITKRGQNVTFRCDPISEHNRLYWYRQTLGQGPEFLTYFQNEAQLEKSRLLSDRFSAERPKGSFSTLEIQRTEQGDSAMYLCASTSGVNTEAFFGQGTRLTVV.